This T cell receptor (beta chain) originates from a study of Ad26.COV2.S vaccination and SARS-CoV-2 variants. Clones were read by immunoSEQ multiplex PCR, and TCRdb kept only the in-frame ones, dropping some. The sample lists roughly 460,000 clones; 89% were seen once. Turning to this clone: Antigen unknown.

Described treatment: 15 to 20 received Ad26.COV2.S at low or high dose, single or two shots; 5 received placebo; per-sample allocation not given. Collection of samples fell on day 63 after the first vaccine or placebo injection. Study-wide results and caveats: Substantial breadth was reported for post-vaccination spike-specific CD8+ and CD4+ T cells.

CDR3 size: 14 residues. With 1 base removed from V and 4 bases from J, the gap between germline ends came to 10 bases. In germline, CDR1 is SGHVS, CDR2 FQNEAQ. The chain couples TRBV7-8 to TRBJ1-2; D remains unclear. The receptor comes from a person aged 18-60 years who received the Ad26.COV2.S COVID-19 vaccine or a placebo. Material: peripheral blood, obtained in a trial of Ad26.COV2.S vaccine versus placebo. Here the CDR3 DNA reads TGTGCCAGCAGCTTAGGTGGGGAGAGCTATGGCTACACCTTC. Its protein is CASSLGGESYGYTF.